This entry concerns a single T cell receptor (beta chain). This clone was seen a handful of times. Its binding antigen is unknown. Base-call qualities are not available, and no considerably larger clone is one nucleotide away. TCRbeta CDR3 regions were amplified from genomic DNA using the immunoSEQ Assay, a bias-controlled multiplex PCR. Per the source publication's procedure: Nucleated cell counts per sample were estimated from amplification of reference gene primers within the assay. Sequence reads were collapsed and filtered to measure the absolute abundance of every unique TCRbeta CDR3 rearrangement. For each sample, productive Simpson clonality was calculated as the square root of Simpson's diversity index across productive rearrangements. TCRdb holds this immuneACCESS table with in-frame rearrangements only. Some clones are missing; in checked studies, unresolved V genes explain under half, and the rest has no known cause. Clone size and the V and J calls come from that table; the DNA yielded D and trimming. The sample table lists some 200,000 clones, around four fifths of them with a count of one. The top ten clonotypes cover approximately 6.1% of the sample.

The sample belongs to a study of blood T cell repertoires in COVID-19 (dated by TCRdb to 2020 to 2022). Background for the entire study: Collaborator samples came from the United States, Italy and Spain and covered acute and convalescent phases of COVID-19. Where available, HLA class I and class II types were taken from metadata supplied by the sample provider and were not determined by assay-based typing. Samples were obtained from the ongoing ImmuneRACE study (first 160 participants) and from 1,254 subjects provided by 6 global collaborators. Deeply sampled blood TCRbeta repertoires from subjects exposed to, actively infected with, or recovered from COVID-19 were included in the dataset. A freely available public database, intended as a resource for researchers studying the immune response to SARS-CoV-2, is where the repertoires were released. The prospective study material was composed of cDNA or gDNA derived from T cells, B-cell-depleted T cells, or PBMCs. Nearly every sample came with metadata listing a de-identified subject ID, COVID-19 status, age in years and sex.

The germline V gene sets CDR1 to SQVTM and CDR2 to ANQGSEA. The CDR3 goes from the cysteine to the phenylalanine over 13 residues. Only the CDR3 part of the read is kept: 39 bases, read in frame from the first base. Here V drops 7 bases and J drops 7 bases, and the junction holds 11 bases not matched to any gene. The research as a whole found: How much clinical and demographic metadata was included differed by source and by participant, and the metadata was provided uncurated.

The collaborating institutions used their own protocols to collect whole blood in K2EDTA tubes. For TCRbeta analysis, collaborator samples were shipped as frozen whole blood, as isolated PBMCs, or as DNA extracted from either sample type. The chain uses TRBV29-1 and TRBJ2-3, with 7 bases in between that match TRBD2. The source of this sequence is a woman aged 35 to 49 with acute or convalescent COVID-19. The sample comprised peripheral blood. The CDR3 sequence is CSAKPGGPNTQYF. The DNA reads TGCAGCGCCAAACCGGGGGGTCCCAATACGCAGTATTTT.